The 5 T cell receptor beta chains given below trace back to one sample, sequenced in a study of blood T cell repertoires in COVID-19. The data were produced by immunoSEQ multiplex PCR, yet TCRdb's version contains in-frame clones alone and is incomplete. The sample contains around 300,000 clones, around 90% of which appear only once. The specimen was PBMCs or T cells enriched from blood (not recorded which). These receptors all come from a woman under 30 with acute COVID-19.

A remark on this clone: The sample carries other DNA sequences with the same CDR3. This sequence joins TRBV19 and TRBJ2-2; 9 nucleotides align to TRBD1. Germline-derived CDR1 and CDR2 are LNHDA and SQIVND (reference sequence). This CDR3 has 16 amino acids. V was clipped by 2 bases and J by 2 bases; unmatched bases: 3. The CDR3 reads CASSITGQGNTGELFF. The CDR3 DNA follows: TGTGCCAGTAGTATAACGGGACAGGGCAACACCGGGGAGCTGTTTTTT.

The CDR3 protein is CASSPVVGRANEQYF. CDR3 in DNA: TGTGCCAGCTCACCAGTTGTAGGGAGGGCTAACGAGCAGTACTTC. The chain carries TRBV18 and TRBJ2-7; the match to TRBD2 covers 7 bases. The ends lost 2 bases at V and 5 bases at J; junction bases unmatched: 9. Germline V gene sequence: CDR1 KGHSH, CDR2 LQKENI. The CDR3 length is 15 residues.

This clone occurred once. V usage is TRBV27 and J usage is TRBJ2-2, with 7 bases that match TRBD1. Trimming cost V 6 bases and J 6 bases; bases outside gene matches: 10. Germline loops: CDR1 MNHEY, CDR2 SMNVEV (reference sequence). This CDR3 has 15 residues. The CDR3 reads CASSSGTAWSGELFF. CDR3 coding DNA: TGTGCCAGCAGCTCCGGGACAGCGTGGTCCGGGGAGCTGTTTTTT.

V and J are TRBV28 and TRBJ1-5; 8 bases match TRBD1. V shed 6 bases, J shed 0 bases, and the junction held 16 bases outside the gene matches. This CDR3 contains 19 residues. Germline V gene data show CDR1 as MDHEN and CDR2 as SYDVKM. The CDR3: CASSLSWTGWEYSNQPQHF. As DNA, the CDR3 is TGTGCCAGCAGCCTGAGCTGGACAGGGTGGGAATATAGCAATCAGCCCCAGCATTTT.

This clone was seen many times. The CDR3 reads CASSYGELDRTHSGANVLTF. The CDR3 DNA reads TGTGCCAGCAGTTACGGGGAACTTGACAGGACTCACTCTGGGGCCAACGTCCTGACTTTC. The genes are TRBV6-2 or TRBV6-3 and TRBJ2-6; possible D gene TRBD1, 6 bases. Looked up from germline, CDR1 is MNHEY and CDR2 is SVGEGT. This CDR3 comprises 20 residues. Trimming removed 2 bases at V and 0 bases at J, with 20 bases between.